This T cell receptor beta chain was observed in a study of identical twins (dated by TCRdb to the mid-2010s). Regarding the research as a whole: TCR alpha and beta repertoires from monozygotic twins, unrelated adults of various ages and cord blood were deep-sequenced to test whether fetal clonotypes persist. To rule out contamination, the twin experiments were replicated at different times with different library preparation protocols. Paper-wide results and their limitations: Because the same donors could not be followed over many years, conclusions were based on cross-sectional statistical analysis. Recombination models systematically underestimated out-of-frame TCR alpha sharing in monozygotic twins but agreed with sharing between unrelated individuals. Excess twin sharing in beta out-of-frame sequences was weaker because fewer shared sequences lowered the signal-to-noise ratio. Abundant cord blood beta clonotypes had fewer insertions, young adult naive repertoires showed a similar but weaker trend, and memory repertoires showed no such trend. Out-of-frame TCR alpha sequences shared between twins showed an excess of low generation-probability sequences compared with coincidental sharing between unrelated individuals. Invariant T cells such as MAIT and iNKT could partly confound zero-insertion analyses, though diverse VJ usage argued against this for most clonotypes.

Every donor was a healthy Caucasian. Miltenyi CD45RO+ enrichment and human naive T-cell isolation kits were used to isolate memory (CD45RO+) and naive T cells from PBMC. The receptor library was made with 5' RACE. TCRdb names Illumina HiSeq 2000 as the instrument used. Template switching introduced a universal primer binding site; the final cDNA contained a unique molecular identifier, enabling accurate counting of TCR cDNA molecules. First-strand cDNA for TCR alpha and beta chains was synthesized from specific primers in the conserved constant-segment region. Each cDNA library was double barcoded, with a SMART-Mk sample barcode plus Illumina barcodes, to control for contamination. Two successive PCR steps introduced TruSeq adapter sequences along with Illumina sample barcodes. Sequencing of the TCR alpha and beta cDNA libraries was done on the Illumina HiSeq platform using custom primers. Concerning the study's data processing: Unique molecular identifiers were extracted from raw reads with MiGEC, and CDR3 positions were determined with MiXCR. Recombination models were inferred per individual with the repgenHMM and IGoR tools using an EM algorithm. Shared clonotype analysis was performed with the tcR package in R, normalizing sharing by the product of cloneset sizes. To study raw recombination without the effects of thymic and clonal selection, out-of-frame nonproductive sequences were analyzed. TCRdb trimmed the raw reads at Q25, called clones with MiXCR and kept productive beta chains. Each entry is one CDR3 protein sequence, shown with its most common DNA and genes. In this record, the V and J calls reflect TCRdb's handling and not the investigators' own analysis. This sample lists approximately 240,000 distinct CDR3 sequences; around 15% were detected once. Approximately 8.2% of the sample is taken by the ten largest.

This clonotype was counted ten times or more. Its specific antigen is unknown. Per-base quality was not reported, and no clone a single base away is much larger than it. V is pared back by 3 bases and J by 4 bases, with 16 bases lying between the germline termini. Taken from cysteine to phenylalanine, the CDR3 has 16 residues. Kept here is only the CDR3 DNA, which spans 48 bases and is read in frame from base 1. Reading the germline V gene (reference sequence) gives CDR1 MNHEY and CDR2 SMNVEV. This chain joins TRBV27 to TRBJ2-1; matching of 5 bases hints at TRBD1 as the D gene. Sequencing used memory (CD45RO+) T cells sorted from blood. Reading the label with the study, this specimen's cell subset or site is: CD45RO+ enriched T cells. This sequence originates from a woman aged 18-29 years in good health. Read as DNA, the sequence is TGTGCCAGCAGTTTGGGGCTTCCCCTCGAATACAATGAGCAGTTCTTC. Its protein is CASSLGLPLEYNEQFF.